Below are 5 T cell receptor beta chains sequenced from a single sample in a study of blood T cell repertoires in COVID-19 (dated by TCRdb to about 2020). Library generation was performed with the immunoSEQ multiplex PCR assay. This is the immuneACCESS table as TCRdb keeps it, with only in-frame sequences that have V and J called. A part of the clones is gone; compared with another copy, unresolved V genes explain less than half, and the rest is unexplained. Counted in this sample were some 220,000 clones; over 70% of them appeared once. The top ten clonotypes cover around 7.3% of the sample. Material: peripheral blood. These TCRs come from a woman aged 70 to 79 with acute or convalescent COVID-19.

The CDR3 nucleotides read TGTGCCAGCAGCCAAATGGGACTCACTACCGGGGAGCTGTTTTTT. Amino acid sequence: CASSQMGLTTGELFF. The gene calls are TRBV14 and TRBJ2-2; the D gene is possibly TRBD2 (6 bases). Trimming took 2 bases from V and 5 from J, leaving 12 bases between them. CDR3 length: 15 amino acids. Germline V gives CDR1 SGHDN, CDR2 FVKESK.

The chain combines TRBV25-1 with TRBJ2-2; D may be TRBD2 (6 bases). CDR1 is MGHDK, CDR2 SYGVNS, per germline. The CDR3 runs 14 residues. Trimming took 2 bases from V and 4 from J, leaving 8 bases between them. DNA of the CDR3: TGTGCCAGCAGTGAAAGCGGGTCCACCGGGGAGCTGTTTTTT. This gives the protein CASSESGSTGELFF. Using reference TRBV25-1 and TRBJ2-2 for the parts outside the CDR3, the full variable domain is EADIYQTPRYLVIGTGKKITLECSQTMGHDKMYWYQQDPGMELHLIHYSYGVNSTEKGDLSSESTVSRIRTEHFPLTLESARPSHTSQYLCASSESGSTGELFFGEGSRLTVL.

V is TRBV20-1 and J is TRBJ2-1; D is perhaps TRBD2 (6 bases). Germline lookup yields CDR1 DFQATT and CDR2 SNEGSKA (reference sequence). The CDR3 totals 11 residues. V was trimmed by 5 bases and J by 8 bases, leaving 10 bases between them. The CDR3 protein is CSAVSGDEQFF. As DNA, the CDR3 is TGCAGTGCTGTTAGCGGCGATGAGCAGTTCTTC.

This clone has a handful of counts. This chain connects TRBV25-1 to TRBJ1-1; D not certain. The CDR3 covers 13 residues. The V gene lost 0 bases and the J gene lost 1 base, with 3 bases spanning the gap. The germline gives CDR1 MGHDK, CDR2 SYGVNS. The CDR3: CASSEYSNTEAFF. CDR3 nucleotides: TGTGCCAGCAGTGAATACTCGAACACTGAAGCTTTCTTT.

This clone has just a few counts. V is TRBV5-3 and J is TRBJ1-5, with TRBD1 matching over 8 bases. TRBV5-3 is designated an ORF whose function remains uncertain. The CDR3 has 16 residues. V was clipped by 4 bases and J by 7 bases; unmatched bases: 13. Written as DNA, the CDR3 is TGTGCCAGAAGCCAACCGGAGGACAGGGCCATACAGCCCCAGCATTTT. Translated, it gives CARSQPEDRAIQPQHF.